The 14 T cell receptor beta chains given below trace back to one sample, sequenced in a study of T cell responses to AZD1222 COVID-19 vaccine. TCRdb's copy holds only in-frame clones and misses some; the assay was immunoSEQ multiplex PCR. The data hold 90,000 to 150,000 clones, with 70% to 90% observed a single time. The sample in question was peripheral blood, obtained on day 0 of AZD1222 vaccination. These receptors were obtained from an adult in good health.

This chain links TRBV18 with TRBJ2-1; a possible D gene is TRBD2 (5 bases). CDR3 length: 14 amino acids. The germline gives CDR1 KGHSH, CDR2 LQKENI. The V end lost 8 bases, the J end lost 0 bases, and 11 bases lay between the germline ends. For the CDR3, the DNA is TGTGCCAGCACAGTTACTAGCTCCTACAATGAGCAGTTCTTC. This encodes CASTVTSSYNEQFF.

This chain joins TRBV11-2 and TRBJ1-2; TRBD1 agrees at 10 bases. Trimming took 2 bases from V and 7 from J; bases not matched to a gene: 10. From germline, CDR1 is SGHAT and CDR2 FQNNGV. This CDR3 spans 16 amino acids. The CDR3 region is CASSLRGTGEHGGYTF. CDR3 bases: TGTGCCAGCAGCTTAAGGGGGACAGGGGAGCATGGTGGCTACACCTTC.

The V call is TRBV5-1, the J call TRBJ2-3, with 10 bases identical to TRBD2. The J segment lost 0 bases and the V segment lost 4 bases, leaving 2 bases of the junction unmatched. Per germline, CDR1 SGHRS and CDR2 YFSETQ. The CDR3 loop spans 15 amino acids. CDR3 residues: CASSPLAGSTDTQYF. The CDR3 region has the DNA TGCGCCAGCAGCCCACTAGCGGGAAGCACAGATACGCAGTATTTT.

The chain links TRBV5-1 to TRBJ1-1; weak D call: TRBD1 (5 bases). Germline lookup yields CDR1 SGHRS and CDR2 YFSETQ. V was clipped by 0 bases and J by 0 bases, with 9 bases between them. The CDR3 has 15 amino acids. CDR3 DNA: TGCGCCAGCAGCTTGGCGGGGGGACTGAACACTGAAGCTTTCTTT. Residues: CASSLAGGLNTEAFF. The full variable domain, with the rest looked up from reference TRBV5-1 and TRBJ1-1, is KAGVTQTPRYLIKTRGQQVTLSCSPISGHRSVSWYQQTPGQGLQFLFEYFSETQRNKGNFPGRFSGRQFSNSRSEMNVSTLELGDSALYLCASSLAGGLNTEAFFGQGTRLTVV.

This chain links TRBV4-1 with TRBJ2-5; no definite D call. V was cut by 1 base and J by 7 bases, with 10 bases left in between. The germline CDR1 and CDR2 sequences are MGHRA and YSYEKL. The CDR3 is 13 amino acids. DNA of the CDR3: TGCGCCAGCAGCCAAGCGTCATTCGGGACCCAGTACTTC. This gives the protein CASSQASFGTQYF.

The count of this clone is one. The rearrangement uses TRBV19 and TRBJ1-1; D is perhaps TRBD1 (5 bases). Trimming shortened V by 5 bases and J by 5 bases, and 15 bases separated the two germline ends. The CDR3 runs to 14 residues. Germline assignment: CDR1 LNHDA and CDR2 SQIVND (reference sequence). For the CDR3, the DNA is TGTGCCAGTAGTCCCGGCTCGTGGGGGACTGAAGCTTTCTTT. Amino acids: CASSPGSWGTEAFF.

The CDR3 DNA reads as TGCAGCGTTGAAGTTCCAGGGGCTTCCTACGAGCAGTACTTC. It encodes CSVEVPGASYEQYF. The genes are TRBV29-1 and TRBJ2-7, with D maybe TRBD1 (6 bases). Trimming pared 1 base from V and 1 base from J, leaving 11 bases between. The length of the CDR3 is 14 residues. Germline values: CDR1 SQVTM, CDR2 ANQGSEA.

The V call is TRBV30, the J call TRBJ1-2, with 9 bases matching TRBD1. V gave up 2 bases and J gave up 3 bases; unmatched junction bases: 19. From germline, CDR1 is GTSNPN and CDR2 SVGIG (reference sequence). This CDR3 has 19 amino acids. The CDR3 loop reads CAWSRAGYGHRGLDYGYTF. The CDR3 DNA sequence: TGTGCCTGGAGTAGAGCGGGGTATGGCCACAGGGGGCTTGACTATGGCTACACCTTC.

V is TRBV6-5 and J is TRBJ1-3; D is undetermined. Trimming took 2 bases from V and 3 from J, leaving 8 bases between them. The CDR3 extends over 14 amino acids. Germline CDR1 MNHEY, CDR2 SVGAGI. Here the CDR3 reads CASSYTEYGNTIYF. The CDR3, as DNA: TGTGCCAGCAGTTACACCGAGTATGGAAACACCATATATTTT.

The chain carries TRBV7-2 and TRBJ2-1; D is ambiguous. The CDR3 extends over 13 amino acids. Germline values: CDR1 SGHTA, CDR2 FQGNSA. The V end was cut by 2 bases, the J end by 6 bases, with 8 bases between. The CDR3 DNA follows: TGTGCCAGCAGCTTATGGGGATCCAATGAGCAGTTCTTC. As protein: CASSLWGSNEQFF.

The chain joins TRBV18 to TRBJ2-1, with a possible D match to TRBD1 (6 bases). V was shortened by 2 bases and J by 9 bases, with 11 bases between the two germline ends. The CDR3 runs 13 residues. CDR1 and CDR2 (germline): KGHSH, LQKENI. In nucleotides, the CDR3 is TGTGCCAGCTCACCAGGGCTGACAGGTGAGCAGTTCTTC. This sequence encodes CASSPGLTGEQFF.

The V and J genes are TRBV9 and TRBJ2-2; D is perhaps TRBD2 (6 bases). Looked up from germline, CDR1 is SGDLS and CDR2 is YYNGEE. V lost 2 bases and J lost 5, with 13 bases in between. The CDR3 loop spans 15 amino acids. CDR3 loop: CASSVGGPRTGELFF. CDR3 in DNA: TGTGCCAGCAGCGTTGGAGGGCCGAGGACCGGGGAGCTGTTTTTT.

V and J are TRBV6-5 and TRBJ1-3; D possibly corresponds to TRBD1 (6 bases). Germline V gives CDR1 MNHEY, CDR2 SVGAGI. The V end lost 11 bases, the J end lost 8 bases, and 10 bases lay between the germline ends. This CDR3 contains 10 residues. CDR3 sequence: CASGEYTIYF. The CDR3 DNA reads as TGTGCCTCAGGGGAGTACACCATATATTTT.

The chain recombines TRBV6-5 with TRBJ1-3; D unclear. V was shortened by 6 bases and J by 0 bases, with 9 bases between the two germline ends. Germline CDR1 MNHEY, CDR2 SVGAGI. CDR3 length equals 14 residues. The CDR3 spells CASSLQFSGNTIYF. The CDR3 nucleotides are TGTGCCAGCAGCCTTCAGTTCTCTGGAAACACCATATATTTT.